The 4 T cell receptor beta chains presented below share a single source sample, sequenced in a study of T cell changes during pregnancy in multiple sclerosis. TCRdb's copy holds only in-frame clones and misses some; the assay was immunoSEQ multiplex PCR. The sample has 130,000 or so clones; about 96% are singletons. The sequencing here drew on peripheral blood, taken after pregnancy. The receptors stem from a female donor with multiple sclerosis, enrolled in a pregnancy study.

This chain joins TRBV19 and TRBJ2-1; 7 bases align to TRBD2. The CDR3 contains 16 residues. CDR1 is LNHDA, CDR2 SQIVND, per germline (reference sequence). V lost 5 bases, J lost 4 bases, and 11 bases stayed unmatched. The CDR3 DNA sequence: TGTGCCAGTAGTGTGCCGGCGGGAGTAGGGTACAATGAGCAGTTCTTC. This codes for CASSVPAGVGYNEQFF.

V is TRBV12-5 and J is TRBJ2-5; D unresolved. Germline CDR1 LGHNT, CDR2 FRNRAP. Trimming shortened V by 3 bases and J by 3 bases, and 8 bases separated the two germline ends. CDR3 length: 13 amino acids. CDR3: CASGFWAEETQYF. For the CDR3, the DNA is TGTGCTAGTGGTTTTTGGGCAGAAGAGACCCAGTACTTC. Variable domain in full (rest from reference TRBV12-5 and TRBJ2-5): DARVTQTPRHKVTEMGQEVTMRCQPILGHNTVFWYRQTMMQGLELLAYFRNRAPLDDSGMPKDRFSAEMPDATLATLKIQPSEPRDSAVYFCASGFWAEETQYFGPGTRLLVL.

This rearrangement joins TRBV6-5 to TRBJ1-2, with D maybe TRBD1 (5 bases). V gave up 2 bases and J gave up 7 bases, with 17 bases separating them. Germline V lookup: CDR1 MNHEY, CDR2 SVGAGI. This CDR3 region has 15 residues. The chain's CDR3 is CASSYPGRHGGGYTF. The CDR3 DNA sequence: TGTGCCAGCAGTTACCCGGGACGCCACGGGGGTGGCTACACCTTC.

The CDR3 nucleotides are TGTGCCAGCAGCCCAGGGGGGCAGGAAAAACTGTTTTTT. Translation: CASSPGGQEKLFF. V is TRBV7-9 and J is TRBJ1-4, with TRBD1 matching over 7 bases. Unmatched junction bases numbered 5, after V lost 5 bases and J lost 8 bases. Germline V gene data show CDR1 as SEHNR and CDR2 as FQNEAQ (reference sequence). The CDR3 sequence is 13 residues long.